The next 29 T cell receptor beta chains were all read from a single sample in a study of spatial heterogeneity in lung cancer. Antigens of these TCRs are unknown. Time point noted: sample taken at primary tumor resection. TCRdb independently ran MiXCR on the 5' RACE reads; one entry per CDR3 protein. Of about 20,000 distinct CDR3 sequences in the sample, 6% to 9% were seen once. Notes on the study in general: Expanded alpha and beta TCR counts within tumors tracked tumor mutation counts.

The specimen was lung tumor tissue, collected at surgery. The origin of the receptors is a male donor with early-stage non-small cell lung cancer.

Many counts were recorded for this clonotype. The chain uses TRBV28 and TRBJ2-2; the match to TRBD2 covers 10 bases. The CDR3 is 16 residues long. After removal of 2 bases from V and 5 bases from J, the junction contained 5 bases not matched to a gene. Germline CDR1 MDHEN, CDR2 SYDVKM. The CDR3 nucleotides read TGTGCCAGCAGTTTAAGGCTAGCGGGGGTGACCGGGGAGCTGTTTTTT. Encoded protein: CASSLRLAGVTGELFF.

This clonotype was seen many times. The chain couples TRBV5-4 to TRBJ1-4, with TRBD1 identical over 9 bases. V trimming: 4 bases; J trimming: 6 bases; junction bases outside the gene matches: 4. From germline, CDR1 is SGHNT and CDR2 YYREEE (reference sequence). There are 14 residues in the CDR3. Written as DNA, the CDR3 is TGTGCCAGCAGCCTGACAGGGGGAGATGAAAAACTGTTTTTT. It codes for CASSLTGGDEKLFF.

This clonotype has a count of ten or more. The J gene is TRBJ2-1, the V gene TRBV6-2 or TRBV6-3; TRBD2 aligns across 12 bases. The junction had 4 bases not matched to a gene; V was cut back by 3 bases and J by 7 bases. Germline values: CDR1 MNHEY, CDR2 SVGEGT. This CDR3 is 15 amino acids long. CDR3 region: CASSYLAGGLNEQFF. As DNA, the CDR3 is TGTGCCAGCAGTTATCTAGCGGGGGGGCTGAATGAGCAGTTCTTC.

CDR3 nucleotides: TGTGCCAGCAGTTACTCTCACAATGAGCAGTTCTTC. It yields the protein CASSYSHNEQFF. The V and J genes are TRBV2 and TRBJ2-1, with no clear D. The CDR3 has 12 residues. Germline V gene data show CDR1 as SNHLY and CDR2 as FYNNEI. Trimming removed 5 bases from V and 5 bases from J, with 7 bases in between.

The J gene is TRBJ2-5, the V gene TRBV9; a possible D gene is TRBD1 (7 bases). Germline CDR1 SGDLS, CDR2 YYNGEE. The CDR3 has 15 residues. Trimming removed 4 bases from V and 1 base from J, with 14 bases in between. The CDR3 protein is CASSWRDRFQETQYF. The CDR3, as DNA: TGTGCCAGCAGCTGGCGGGACAGATTCCAAGAGACCCAGTACTTC.

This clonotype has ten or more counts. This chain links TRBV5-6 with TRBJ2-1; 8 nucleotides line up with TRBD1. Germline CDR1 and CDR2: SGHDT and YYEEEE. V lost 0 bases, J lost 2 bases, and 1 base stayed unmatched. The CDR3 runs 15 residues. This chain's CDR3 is CASSLGDRPYNEQFF. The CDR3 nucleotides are TGTGCCAGCAGCTTGGGGGACAGGCCCTACAATGAGCAGTTCTTC.

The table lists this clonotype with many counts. This CDR3 reads CASSQERDPNREKLFF. For the CDR3, the DNA is TGTGCCAGCAGCCAAGAACGAGACCCCAATCGAGAAAAACTGTTTTTT. V and J are TRBV3-1 and TRBJ1-4; D remains unclear. V lost 0 bases to trimming and J lost 8 bases, with 16 bases between them. The CDR3 extends over 16 amino acids. Germline values: CDR1 LGHDT, CDR2 YNNKEL (reference sequence).

In DNA, the CDR3 is TGTGCCAGCAGACGGGGTTATGAGCAGTTCTTC. As protein: CASRRGYEQFF. The chain has TRBV27 and TRBJ2-1, with a possible D match to TRBD2 (5 bases). Germline CDR1 and CDR2: MNHEY and SMNVEV (reference sequence). Deletions cut 6 bases from V and 8 bases from J, with 8 bases between. This CDR3 is built from 11 residues.

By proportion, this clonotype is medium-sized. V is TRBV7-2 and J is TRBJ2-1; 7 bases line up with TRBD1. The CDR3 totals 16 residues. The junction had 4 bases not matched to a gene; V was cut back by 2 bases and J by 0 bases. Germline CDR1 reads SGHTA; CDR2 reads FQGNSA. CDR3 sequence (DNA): TGTGCCAGCAGCTTAACAGGGGTTAGCTCCTACAATGAGCAGTTCTTC. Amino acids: CASSLTGVSSYNEQFF.

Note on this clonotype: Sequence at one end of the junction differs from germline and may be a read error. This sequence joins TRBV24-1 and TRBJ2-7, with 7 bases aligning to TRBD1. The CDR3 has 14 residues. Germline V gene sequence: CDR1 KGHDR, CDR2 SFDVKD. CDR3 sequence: CATSDPRTSGQYCF. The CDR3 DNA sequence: TGTGCCACCAGTGACCCTCGAACTTCGGGACAGTACTGCTTC.

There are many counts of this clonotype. This CDR3 reads CASSFGVSGELFF. DNA for the CDR3: TGTGCCAGCAGTTTTGGAGTATCCGGGGAGCTGTTTTTT. J is TRBJ2-2 and V is TRBV27; no reliable D call. Germline lookup yields CDR1 MNHEY and CDR2 SMNVEV (reference sequence). V lost 3 bases and J lost 6, with 8 bases in between. The CDR3 consists of 13 residues.

The CDR3 sequence is CASSAGQAGRRATQYF. CDR3 coding DNA: TGCGCCAGCAGCGCGGGACAGGCGGGGCGACGGGCGACCCAGTACTTC. The rearrangement joins TRBV5-1 to TRBJ2-5; 8 bases line up with TRBD1. Germline loops: CDR1 SGHRS, CDR2 YFSETQ. The CDR3 sequence is 16 residues long. The trim removed 4 bases at V and 7 bases at J, leaving 15 bases unmatched. The variable domain in full, with the rest retrieved from reference TRBV5-1 and TRBJ2-5, is KAGVTQTPRYLIKTRGQQVTLSCSPISGHRSVSWYQQTPGQGLQFLFEYFSETQRNKGNFPGRFSGRQFSNSRSEMNVSTLELGDSALYLCASSAGQAGRRATQYFGPGTRLLVL.

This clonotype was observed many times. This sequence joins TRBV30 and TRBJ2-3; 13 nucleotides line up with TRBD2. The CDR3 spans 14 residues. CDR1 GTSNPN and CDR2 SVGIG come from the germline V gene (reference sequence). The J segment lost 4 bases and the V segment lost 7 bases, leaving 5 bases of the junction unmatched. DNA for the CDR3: TGTGCCTCCGAGACTAGCGGGGGGCCAGATACGCAGTATTTT. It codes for CASETSGGPDTQYF.

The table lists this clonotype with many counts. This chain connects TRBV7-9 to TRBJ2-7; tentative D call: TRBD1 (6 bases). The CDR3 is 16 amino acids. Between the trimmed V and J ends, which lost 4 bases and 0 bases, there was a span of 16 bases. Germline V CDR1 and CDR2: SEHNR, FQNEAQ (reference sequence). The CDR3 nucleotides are TGTGCCAGCAGCTCCCCGTTGTCGACAGGCTCCTACGAGCAGTACTTC. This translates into CASSSPLSTGSYEQYF.

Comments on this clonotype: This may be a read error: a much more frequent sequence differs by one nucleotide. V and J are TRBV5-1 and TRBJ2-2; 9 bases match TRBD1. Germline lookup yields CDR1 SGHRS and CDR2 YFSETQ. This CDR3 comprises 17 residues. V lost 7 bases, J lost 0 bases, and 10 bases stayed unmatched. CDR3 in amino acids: CASHLPGQGTNTGELFF. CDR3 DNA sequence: TGCGCCAGCCACCTTCCGGGACAGGGCACGAACACCGGGGAGCTGTTTTTT. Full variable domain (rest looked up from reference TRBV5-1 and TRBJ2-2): KAGVTQTPRYLIKTRGQQVTLSCSPISGHRSVSWYQQTPGQGLQFLFEYFSETQRNKGNFPGRFSGRQFSNSRSEMNVSTLELGDSALYLCASHLPGQGTNTGELFFGEGSRLTVL.

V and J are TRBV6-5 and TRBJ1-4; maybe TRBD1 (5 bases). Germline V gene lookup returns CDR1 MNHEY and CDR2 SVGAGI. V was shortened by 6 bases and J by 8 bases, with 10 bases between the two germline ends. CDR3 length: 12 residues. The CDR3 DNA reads TGTGCCAGCAGATCGGGGCTGGAAAAACTGTTTTTT. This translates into CASRSGLEKLFF.

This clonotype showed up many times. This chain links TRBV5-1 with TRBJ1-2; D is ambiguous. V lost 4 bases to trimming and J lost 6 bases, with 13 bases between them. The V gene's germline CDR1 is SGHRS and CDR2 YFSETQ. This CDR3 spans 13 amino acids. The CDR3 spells CASSPGHRDGYTF. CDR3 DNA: TGCGCCAGCAGCCCGGGCCACCGCGATGGCTACACCTTC.

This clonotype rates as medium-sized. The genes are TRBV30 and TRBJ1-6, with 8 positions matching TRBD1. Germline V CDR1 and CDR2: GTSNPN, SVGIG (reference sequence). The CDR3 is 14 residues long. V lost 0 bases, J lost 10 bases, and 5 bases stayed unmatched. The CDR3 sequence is CAWSVGQGGSPLHF. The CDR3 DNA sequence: TGTGCCTGGAGTGTCGGACAGGGCGGCTCACCCCTCCACTTT.

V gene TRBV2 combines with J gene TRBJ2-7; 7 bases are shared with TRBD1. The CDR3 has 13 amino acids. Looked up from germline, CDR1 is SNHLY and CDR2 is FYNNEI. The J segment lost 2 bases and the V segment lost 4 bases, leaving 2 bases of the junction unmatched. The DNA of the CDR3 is TGTGCCAGCAGTGTAGGGGGCCCCTACGAGCAGTACTTC. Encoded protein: CASSVGGPYEQYF.

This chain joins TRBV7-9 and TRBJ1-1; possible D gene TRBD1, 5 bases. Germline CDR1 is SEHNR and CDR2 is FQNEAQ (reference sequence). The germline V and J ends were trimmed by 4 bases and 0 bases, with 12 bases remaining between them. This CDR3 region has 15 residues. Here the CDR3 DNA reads TGTGCCAGCAGCTCTCCCGACAGCCTGAACACTGAAGCTTTCTTT. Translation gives CASSSPDSLNTEAFF.

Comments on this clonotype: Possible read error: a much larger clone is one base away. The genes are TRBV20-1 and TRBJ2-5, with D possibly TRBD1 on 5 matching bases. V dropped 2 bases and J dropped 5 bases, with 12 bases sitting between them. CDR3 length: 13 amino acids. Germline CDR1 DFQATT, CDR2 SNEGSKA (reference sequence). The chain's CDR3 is CSARTDRCETQYF. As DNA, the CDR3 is TGCAGTGCTAGAACAGACAGATGTGAGACCCAGTACTTC.

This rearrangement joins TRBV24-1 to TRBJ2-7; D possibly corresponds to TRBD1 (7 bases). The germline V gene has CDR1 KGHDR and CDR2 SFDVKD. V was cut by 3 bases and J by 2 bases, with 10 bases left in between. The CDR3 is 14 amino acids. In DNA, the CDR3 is TGTGCCACCAGTGATCCCAGGGGGGCCTACGAGCAGTACTTC. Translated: CATSDPRGAYEQYF.

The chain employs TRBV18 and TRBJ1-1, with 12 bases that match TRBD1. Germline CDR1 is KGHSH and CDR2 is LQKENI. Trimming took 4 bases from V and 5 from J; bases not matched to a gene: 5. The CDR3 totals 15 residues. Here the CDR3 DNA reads TGTGCCAGCTCACTGGGACAGGGGGCAGGGACTGAAGCTTTCTTT. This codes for CASSLGQGAGTEAFF.

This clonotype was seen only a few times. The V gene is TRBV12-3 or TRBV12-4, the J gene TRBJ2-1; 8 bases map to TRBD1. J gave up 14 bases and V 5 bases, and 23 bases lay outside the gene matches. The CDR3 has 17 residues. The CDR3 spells CASSLLPGQVTLGLKFF. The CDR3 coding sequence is TGTGCCAGCAGTCTCCTACCGGGACAGGTAACCCTAGGTTTAAAGTTCTTC.

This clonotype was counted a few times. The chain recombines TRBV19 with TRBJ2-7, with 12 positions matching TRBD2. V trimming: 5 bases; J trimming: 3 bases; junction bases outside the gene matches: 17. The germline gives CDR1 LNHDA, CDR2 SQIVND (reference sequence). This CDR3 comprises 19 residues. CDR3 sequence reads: CASSRKLAGGGVTNYEQYF. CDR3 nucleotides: TGTGCCAGTAGTCGAAAACTAGCGGGGGGAGGTGTAACGAACTACGAGCAGTACTTC.

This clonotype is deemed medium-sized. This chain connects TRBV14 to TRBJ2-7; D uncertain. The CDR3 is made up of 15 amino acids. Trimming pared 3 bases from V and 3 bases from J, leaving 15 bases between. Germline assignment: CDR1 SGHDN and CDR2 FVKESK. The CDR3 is CASSQGYTQIYEQYF. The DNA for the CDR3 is TGTGCCAGCAGCCAGGGGTACACCCAGATCTACGAGCAGTACTTC.

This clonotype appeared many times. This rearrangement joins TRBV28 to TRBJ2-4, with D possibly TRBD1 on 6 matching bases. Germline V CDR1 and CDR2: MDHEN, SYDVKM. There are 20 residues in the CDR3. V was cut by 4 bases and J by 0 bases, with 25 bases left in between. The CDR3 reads CASSYPYGRDTMLAKNIQYF. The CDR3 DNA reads TGTGCCAGCAGTTACCCGTACGGCAGGGACACAATGCTAGCCAAAAACATTCAGTACTTC.

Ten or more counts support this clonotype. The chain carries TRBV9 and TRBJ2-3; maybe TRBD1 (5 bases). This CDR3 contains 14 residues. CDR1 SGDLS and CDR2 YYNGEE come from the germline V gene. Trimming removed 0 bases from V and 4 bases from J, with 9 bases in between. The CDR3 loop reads CASSVGQGSDTQYF. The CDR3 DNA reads TGTGCCAGCAGCGTAGGTCAGGGCTCAGATACGCAGTATTTT.

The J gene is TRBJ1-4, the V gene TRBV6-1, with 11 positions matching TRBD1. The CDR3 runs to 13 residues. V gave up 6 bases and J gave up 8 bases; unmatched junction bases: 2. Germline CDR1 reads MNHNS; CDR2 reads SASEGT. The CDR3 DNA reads TGTGCCAGCAGAAGGACAGGGGGCGAAAAACTGTTTTTT. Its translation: CASRRTGGEKLFF.